This TCR beta chain was observed in a study of shared clonotypes between healthy human individuals. Overall study context: Every donor yielded three CD4 naive, three CD4 memory, two CD8 naive and one CD8 memory plate. Points from the study as a whole: Relative to clonotypes present in all four donors, those not shared had lower generation probabilities.

All donors were healthy HIV-negative adults lacking recent acute infections or vaccinations. Trimming removed 6 bases at V and 4 bases at J, with 13 bases between. Per the germline V gene, CDR1 is MNHEY and CDR2 is SVGAGI. CDR3 size: 14 residues. Sorted subsets were amplified in replicate PCRs using approximately 0.2 ug DNA, roughly 30,000 T cell genomes. Data came from immunoSEQ multiplex PCR; TCRdb stores just in-frame clones and leaves some out. Among some 1 million clones, about 80% were seen once, and the ten largest hold approximately 1.3%. Concerning this clone itself: Its antigen is currently unknown.

Sequenced material: memory CD4+ T cells sorted from blood. Subset indicated: CD45RA-negative fraction. The sequence came from a man between 18 and 35 years old in good health. The chain uses TRBV6-5 and TRBJ2-1, with D perhaps matching TRBD1 (5 bases). For the CDR3, the DNA is TGTGCCAGCAGGGCAAGGGGATTTTACAATGAGCAGTTCTTC. As protein: CASRARGFYNEQFF.